These 16 T cell receptor beta chains were sequenced from one sample in a study of metastatic and nonmetastatic thyroid tumors. TCRdb re-processed the PCR reads through MiXCR. Altogether nearly 25,000 clones are present, about a quarter being singletons, with the ten largest covering 15% to 20%. Before thyroid surgery, none of the patients had received any treatment. The sample taken for sequencing was blood. The receptors derive from a male donor with papillary thyroid cancer or a benign thyroid nodule (not recorded which). Some clones in this sample may be carry-over from other donors' samples.

In its sample, this clone ranks as medium-sized. The chain carries TRBV5-1 and TRBJ2-7, with D possibly TRBD1 on 5 matching bases. Trimming left V 4 bases short and J 0 bases short, with 14 bases between. The CDR3 is 15 residues long. Germline values: CDR1 SGHRS, CDR2 YFSETQ. This CDR3 reads CASSEGRVGSYEQYF. The CDR3 coding sequence is TGCGCCAGCAGCGAAGGCAGGGTGGGCTCCTACGAGCAGTACTTC.

This clone was picked up one time. The chain links TRBV7-9 to TRBJ1-2; D is perhaps TRBD1 (6 bases). The germline V gene has CDR1 SEHNR and CDR2 FQNEAQ (reference sequence). V was pared by 5 bases and J by 8 bases, with 15 bases between. The CDR3 loop spans 13 amino acids. CDR3 protein: CASSVTGGGGYTF. CDR3 coding DNA: TGTGCCAGCAGCGTGACAGGTGGCGGGGGCTACACCTTC.

This clone was detected ten times or more. This rearrangement joins TRBV5-4 to TRBJ2-2; tentative D call: TRBD1 (6 bases). Per the germline V gene, CDR1 is SGHNT and CDR2 is YYREEE (reference sequence). The CDR3 length is 14 residues. The V and J ends lost 4 bases and 3 bases respectively, with 10 bases between them. The CDR3 loop reads CASSENRDTGELFF. DNA of the CDR3: TGTGCCAGCAGCGAAAACAGGGACACCGGGGAGCTGTTTTTT.

At least ten counts were recorded for this clone. The V gene is TRBV18, the J gene TRBJ1-1, with unresolved D. From germline, CDR1 is KGHSH and CDR2 LQKENI. V was trimmed by 2 bases and J by 5 bases, leaving 15 bases between them. CDR3 length: 15 amino acids. CDR3 sequence reads: CASSPSDGLRTEAFF. DNA of the CDR3: TGTGCCAGCTCACCATCTGACGGACTGAGGACTGAAGCTTTCTTT.

Turning to this clone: The sample contains more than one DNA sequence encoding this CDR3. The gene calls are TRBV19 and TRBJ1-5; 9 bases are a match to TRBD1. CDR1 is LNHDA, CDR2 SQIVND, per germline (reference sequence). The CDR3 is made up of 18 amino acids. The junction had 17 bases not matched to a gene; V was cut back by 10 bases and J by 1 base. CDR3 DNA: TGTGCCACCTCCCCCGGGACAGGGCGTCGTGGGAGCAATCAGCCCCAGCATTTT. Translating gives CATSPGTGRRGSNQPQHF.

V usage is TRBV5-1 and J usage is TRBJ1-1, with a tentative D call TRBD1 (5 bases). CDR1 is SGHRS, CDR2 YFSETQ, per germline. The CDR3 is 12 residues long. V shed 7 bases and J shed 4 bases, with 11 bases lying between them. The CDR3, as DNA: TGCGCCAGCCGACTTGGGGCCACTGAAGCTTTCTTT. Its translation is CASRLGATEAFF.

This clone was counted at least ten times. The CDR3 loop is CASSLAGGPTDTQYF. The CDR3 DNA reads TGTGCCAGCAGCTTGGCGGGAGGGCCCACAGATACGCAGTATTTT. V usage is TRBV11-1 and J usage is TRBJ2-3, with 9 positions matching TRBD2. Germline V gives CDR1 SGHAT, CDR2 FQDESV (reference sequence). Losses at the gene ends were 3 bases for V and 2 bases for J; bases not matched to a gene: 3. The CDR3 has 15 amino acids.

On this clone itself: This specimen includes other DNA sequences encoding the same CDR3. This chain joins TRBV5-1 and TRBJ2-7; D is perhaps TRBD2 (6 bases). V lost 1 base and J 4 bases, leaving 15 bases between the germline ends. Per the germline V gene, CDR1 is SGHRS and CDR2 is YFSETQ. This CDR3 has 15 amino acids. The DNA of the CDR3 is TGCGCCAGCAGCTTGACAGCGGGTGGGGGGTACGAGCAGTACTTC. It yields the protein CASSLTAGGGYEQYF.

This clone was picked up many times. The chain is built from TRBV30 and TRBJ1-1; no reliable D call. CDR3 length: 14 residues. Germline loops: CDR1 GTSNPN, CDR2 SVGIG (reference sequence). V shed 4 bases and J shed 3 bases, with 15 bases lying between them. For the CDR3, the DNA is TGTGCCTGGACCTCCTGGGCGATGCACACTGAAGCTTTCTTT. It translates to CAWTSWAMHTEAFF.

About this clone: One end of the junction does not line up with germline, which may come from a read error. The V gene is TRBV11-2, the J gene TRBJ1-5; 12 positions agree with TRBD1. CDR3 size: 19 residues. CDR1 is SGHAT and CDR2 is FQNNGV in the germline V gene. The CDR3 DNA reads as TGTGCCAGCAGCTTAGTTGGGACAGGGGGCACGTATAGCAATCAGCCCCATCATTTT. Residues: CASSLVGTGGTYSNQPHHF.

J is TRBJ2-1 and V is TRBV20-1; D is undetermined. The V end was cut by 3 bases, the J end by 5 bases, with 5 bases between. Per the germline V gene, CDR1 is DFQATT and CDR2 is SNEGSKA (reference sequence). CDR3 size: 11 residues. The CDR3 is CSARADNEQFF. The CDR3 nucleotides read TGCAGTGCTAGGGCCGACAATGAGCAGTTCTTC.

This clone came up many times. The junction departs from germline at one end; a sequencing error may be responsible. The chain has TRBV11-2 and TRBJ2-5, with 10 positions matching TRBD2. The CDR3 is 16 residues long. Germline assignment: CDR1 SGHAT and CDR2 FQNNGV. DNA for the CDR3: TGTGTCAGCAGCTTAGTAGGTAGCGGGAGGTTGGAGACCCAGTACTTC. Protein sequence: CVSSLVGSGRLETQYF.

The chain uses TRBV18 and TRBJ2-3, with D hard to call. This CDR3 is built from 14 residues. Germline V gene data show CDR1 as KGHSH and CDR2 as LQKENI. V shed 2 bases and J shed 1 base, with 7 bases lying between them. For the CDR3, the DNA is TGTGCCAGCTCACCAGGACGGGGCACAGATACGCAGTATTTT. Encoded protein: CASSPGRGTDTQYF.

Turning to this clone: As the CDR3 is not closed by the conserved phenylalanine or tryptophan, this likely results from a read error. V and J are TRBV19 and TRBJ2-3; possibly TRBD1 for D (5 bases). The J call is uncertain, as TRBJ1-5 better fits the DNA end. Germline V gene lookup returns CDR1 LNHDA and CDR2 SQIVND (reference sequence). This CDR3 has 13 residues. The CDR3 loop reads CASSAGYADTQHV. The CDR3 DNA follows: TGTGCCAGTAGTGCAGGGTACGCAGATACGCAGCATGTT.

This clone was observed many times. The genes are TRBV20-1 and TRBJ2-2; 9 bases are shared with TRBD1. V lost 5 bases and J lost 3; bases outside the gene matches: 4. CDR3 size: 14 residues. Germline CDR1 DFQATT, CDR2 SNEGSKA (reference sequence). The CDR3 DNA sequence: TGCAGTGCTCCACGGACAGGGGACACCGGGGAGCTGTTTTTT. Translation: CSAPRTGDTGELFF.

This clone has just a few counts. J is TRBJ2-6 and V is TRBV6-1, with D hard to call. Germline CDR1 MNHNS, CDR2 SASEGT. The length of the CDR3 is 14 residues. Trimming removed 3 bases at V and 0 bases at J, with 3 bases between. The CDR3 nucleotides read TGTGCCAGCAGTGACAACTCTGGGGCCAACGTCCTGACTTTC. Translated: CASSDNSGANVLTF.